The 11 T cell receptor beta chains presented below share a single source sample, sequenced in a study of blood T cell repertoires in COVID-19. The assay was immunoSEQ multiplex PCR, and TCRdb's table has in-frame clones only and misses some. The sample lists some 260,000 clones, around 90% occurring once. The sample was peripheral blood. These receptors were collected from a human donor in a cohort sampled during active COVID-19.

CDR3 amino acids: CSASIGTSGSSEQYF. The CDR3 nucleotides are TGCAGTGCTAGTATCGGGACTAGCGGGAGTTCCGAGCAGTACTTC. The chain is built from TRBV20-1 and TRBJ2-7, with 14 positions matching TRBD2. Per germline, CDR1 DFQATT and CDR2 SNEGSKA (reference sequence). V dropped 3 bases and J dropped 6; count of bases not matched to a gene: 7. This CDR3 is 15 amino acids long.

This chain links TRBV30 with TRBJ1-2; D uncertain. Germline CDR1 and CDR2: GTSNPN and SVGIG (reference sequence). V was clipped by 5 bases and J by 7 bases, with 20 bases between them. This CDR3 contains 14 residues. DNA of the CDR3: TGTGCCTGGTCCACCCAGGCCCAAGGTCCTGGCTACACCTTC. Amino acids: CAWSTQAQGPGYTF.

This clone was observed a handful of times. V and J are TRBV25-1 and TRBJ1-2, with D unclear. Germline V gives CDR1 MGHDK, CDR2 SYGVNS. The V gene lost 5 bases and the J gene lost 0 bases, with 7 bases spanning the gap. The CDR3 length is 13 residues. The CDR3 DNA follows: TGTGCCAGCAGTCTAGGTGCTAACTATGGCTACACCTTC. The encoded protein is CASSLGANYGYTF.

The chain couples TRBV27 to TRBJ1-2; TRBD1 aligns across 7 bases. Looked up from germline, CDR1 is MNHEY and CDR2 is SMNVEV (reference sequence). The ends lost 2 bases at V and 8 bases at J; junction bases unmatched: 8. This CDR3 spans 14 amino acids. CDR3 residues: CASSLIGGTVGYTF. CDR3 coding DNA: TGTGCCAGCAGTTTAATAGGTGGGACAGTCGGCTACACCTTC.

The CDR3, as DNA: TGTGCCAGCAGCTCCTTGGGCCCTGACTATGGCTACACCTTC. Residues: CASSSLGPDYGYTF. The chain uses TRBV11-2 and TRBJ1-2; D remains unclear. Germline CDR1 SGHAT, CDR2 FQNNGV. The V and J ends lost 4 bases and 3 bases respectively, with 12 bases between them. The CDR3 is 14 amino acids.

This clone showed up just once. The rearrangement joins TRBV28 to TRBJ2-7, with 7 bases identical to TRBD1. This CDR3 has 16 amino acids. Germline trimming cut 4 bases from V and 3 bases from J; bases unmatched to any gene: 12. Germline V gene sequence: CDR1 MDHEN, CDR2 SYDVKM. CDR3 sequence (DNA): TGTGCCAGCAGTTCTCCGTCGGGACAGAACTTCTACGAGCAGTACTTC. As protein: CASSSPSGQNFYEQYF.

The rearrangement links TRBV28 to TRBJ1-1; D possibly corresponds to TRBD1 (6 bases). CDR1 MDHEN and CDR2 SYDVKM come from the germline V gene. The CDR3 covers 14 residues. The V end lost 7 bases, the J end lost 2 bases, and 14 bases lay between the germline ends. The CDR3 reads CASTVFRGNTEAFF. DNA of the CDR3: TGTGCCAGCACCGTTTTCAGGGGAAACACTGAAGCTTTCTTT.

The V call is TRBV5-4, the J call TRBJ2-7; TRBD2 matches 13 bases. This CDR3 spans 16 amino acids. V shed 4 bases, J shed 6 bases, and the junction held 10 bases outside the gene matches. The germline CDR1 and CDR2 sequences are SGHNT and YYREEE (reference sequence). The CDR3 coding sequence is TGTGCCAGCAGCAGCTTTACTAGCGGGGGGGATTCCGAGCAGTACTTC. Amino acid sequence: CASSSFTSGGDSEQYF.

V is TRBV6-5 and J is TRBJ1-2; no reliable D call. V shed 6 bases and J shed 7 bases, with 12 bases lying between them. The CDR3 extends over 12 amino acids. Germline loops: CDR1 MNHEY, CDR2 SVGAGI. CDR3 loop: CASRGRVGGYTF. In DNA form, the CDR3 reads TGTGCCAGCAGGGGGAGGGTGGGTGGCTACACCTTC.

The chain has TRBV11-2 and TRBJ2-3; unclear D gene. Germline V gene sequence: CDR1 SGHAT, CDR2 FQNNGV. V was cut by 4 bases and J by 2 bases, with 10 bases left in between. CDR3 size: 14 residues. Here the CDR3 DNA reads TGTGCCAGCAGCTATAGCAGATACACAGATACGCAGTATTTT. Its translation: CASSYSRYTDTQYF.

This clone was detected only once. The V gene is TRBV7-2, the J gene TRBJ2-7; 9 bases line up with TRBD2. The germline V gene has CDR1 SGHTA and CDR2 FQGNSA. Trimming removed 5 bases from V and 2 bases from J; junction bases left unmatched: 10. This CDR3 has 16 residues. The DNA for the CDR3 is TGTGCCAGCAGCCTACATGGGGCGGGAGGGCCCTACGAGCAGTACTTC. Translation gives CASSLHGAGGPYEQYF.